This T cell receptor (beta chain) originates from a study of CD8 T cells in Susac syndrome. Study summary: Among sequenced Susac syndrome patients, six had active disease and about 8 were in remission.

It was with random hexamers that roughly 0.45 to 1 ug RNA was reverse transcribed. TCRdb ran MiXCR on the immunoSEQ multiplex PCR reads and lists one entry per CDR3 protein. The sample lists some 150,000 distinct CDR3 sequences; approximately 94% were seen once. Trimming took off 4 bases at V and 5 bases at J, with 15 bases between the two ends. The CDR3 length is 15 residues. Germline CDR1 and CDR2: SGDLS and YYNGEE. The study sequenced TCR beta in blood CD8+ and CD4+ T cells. The chain carries TRBV9 and TRBJ1-4; D perhaps matches TRBD1 (6 bases). The clonotype was recovered from a human donor with Susac syndrome. Sequencing input: CD4+ T cells from PBMCs. DNA of the CDR3: TGTGCCAGCAGCTCCTCGACAGGCCTGAATGAAAAACTGTTTTTT. Translating gives CASSSSTGLNEKLFF.